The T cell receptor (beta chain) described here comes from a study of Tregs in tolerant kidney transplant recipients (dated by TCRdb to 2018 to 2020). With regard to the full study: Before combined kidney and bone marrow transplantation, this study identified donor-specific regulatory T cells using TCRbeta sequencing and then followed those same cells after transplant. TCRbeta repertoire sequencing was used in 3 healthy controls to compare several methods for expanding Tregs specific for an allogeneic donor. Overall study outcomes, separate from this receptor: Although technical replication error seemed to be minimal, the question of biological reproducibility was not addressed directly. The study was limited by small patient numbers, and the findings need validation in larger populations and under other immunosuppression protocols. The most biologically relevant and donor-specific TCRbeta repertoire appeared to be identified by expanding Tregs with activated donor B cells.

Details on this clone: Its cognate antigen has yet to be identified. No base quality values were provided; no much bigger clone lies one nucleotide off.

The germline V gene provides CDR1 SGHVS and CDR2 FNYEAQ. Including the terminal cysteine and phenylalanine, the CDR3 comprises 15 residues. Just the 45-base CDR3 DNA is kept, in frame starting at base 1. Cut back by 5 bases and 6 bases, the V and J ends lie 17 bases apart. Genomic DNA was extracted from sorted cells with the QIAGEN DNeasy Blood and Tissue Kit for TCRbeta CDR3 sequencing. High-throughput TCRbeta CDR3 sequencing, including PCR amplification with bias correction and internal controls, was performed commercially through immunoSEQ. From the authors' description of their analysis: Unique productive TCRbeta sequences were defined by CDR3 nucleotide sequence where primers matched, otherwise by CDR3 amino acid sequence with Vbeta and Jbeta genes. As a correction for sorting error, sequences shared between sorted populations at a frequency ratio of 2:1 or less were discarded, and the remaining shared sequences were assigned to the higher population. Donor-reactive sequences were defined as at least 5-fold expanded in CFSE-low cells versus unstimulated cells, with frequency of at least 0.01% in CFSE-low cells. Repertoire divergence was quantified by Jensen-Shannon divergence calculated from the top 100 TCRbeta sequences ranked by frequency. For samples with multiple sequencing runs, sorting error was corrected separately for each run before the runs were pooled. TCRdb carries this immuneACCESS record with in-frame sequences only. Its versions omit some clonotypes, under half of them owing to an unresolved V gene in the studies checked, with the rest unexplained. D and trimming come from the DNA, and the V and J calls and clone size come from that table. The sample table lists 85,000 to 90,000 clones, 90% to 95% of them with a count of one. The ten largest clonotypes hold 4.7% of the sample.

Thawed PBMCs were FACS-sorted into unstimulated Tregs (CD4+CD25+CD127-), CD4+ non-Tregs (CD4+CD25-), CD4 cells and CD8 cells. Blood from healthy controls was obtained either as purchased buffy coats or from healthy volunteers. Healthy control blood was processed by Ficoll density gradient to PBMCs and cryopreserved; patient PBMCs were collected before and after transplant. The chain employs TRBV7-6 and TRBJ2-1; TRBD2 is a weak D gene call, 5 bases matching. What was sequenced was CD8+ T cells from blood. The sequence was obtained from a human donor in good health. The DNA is TGTGCCAGCAGCGCCAGCGGAGGTTCCCCCAATGAGCAGTTCTTC. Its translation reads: CASSASGGSPNEQFF.